This passage covers 32 T cell receptor beta chains from one sample sequenced in a study of human T cells and chemical hapten exposure. As for time point: pre-sensitization, week 0. Sample treatment: therapeutic diphenylcyclopropenone sensitization with weekly scalp DPC. TCRdb re-derived calls from the RACE reads in MiXCR, one entry per CDR3 protein. The sample lists about 120,000 distinct CDR3 sequences, about 13% occurring once. Source: whole blood, taken in connection with sensitization to the hapten diphenylcyclopropenone (DPC). These receptors were taken from a woman under 30 with alopecia areata. Some clones in this sample may be carry-over from other donors' samples.

The chain recombines TRBV9 with TRBJ1-6; D is possibly TRBD1 (5 bases). CDR1 and CDR2 (germline): SGDLS, YYNGEE. V was cut by 2 bases and J by 7 bases, with 13 bases left in between. The CDR3 length is 15 residues. This CDR3 is CASSVQGSGNSPLHF. The CDR3 region has the DNA TGTGCCAGCAGCGTCCAGGGTTCGGGGAATTCACCCCTCCACTTT.

This clonotype was picked up a small number of times. The CDR3 nucleotides are TGTGCCAGCAGTCCTGGGCGAGCAGTTCTCACTGAGCAGTTCTTC. Its protein is CASSPGRAVLTEQFF. The chain recombines TRBV28 with TRBJ2-1; no definite D call. Germline CDR1 is MDHEN and CDR2 is SYDVKM. This CDR3 spans 15 amino acids. Trimming left V 5 bases short and J 9 bases short, with 20 bases between.

Turning to this clonotype: This may stem from a read error, because a much larger clone lies one nucleotide away. The rearrangement joins TRBV7-8 to TRBJ1-1, with D perhaps TRBD1 (6 bases). Trimming took off 4 bases at V and 0 bases at J, with 9 bases between the two ends. From germline, CDR1 is SGHVS and CDR2 FQNEAQ. The CDR3 consists of 14 residues. In DNA form, the CDR3 reads TGTGCCAGCAGCTATGGACAGATGAACACTGAAGCTTTCTTT. It codes for CASSYGQMNTEAFF.

This chain joins TRBV4-1 and TRBJ1-4; tentatively, D is TRBD1 (6 bases). This CDR3 contains 15 residues. The germline CDR1 and CDR2 sequences are MGHRA and YSYEKL. Trimming removed 2 bases from V and 3 bases from J, with 10 bases in between. The CDR3 loop reads CASSQLQGSNEKLFF. The CDR3 bases are TGCGCCAGCAGCCAATTACAGGGCTCTAATGAAAAACTGTTTTTT.

The rearrangement uses TRBV30 and TRBJ2-1; 10 bases agree with TRBD1. The CDR3 is 12 residues long. The germline V gene encodes CDR1 GTSNPN and CDR2 SVGIG (reference sequence). Trimming at V came to 2 bases and at J to 14 bases, leaving 6 bases not matched to a gene. CDR3 DNA sequence: TGTGCCTGGAGTCATACCGGGACAGGGGAGTTCTTC. It translates to CAWSHTGTGEFF.

The V and J genes are TRBV7-2 and TRBJ2-5; TRBD1 agrees at 7 bases. CDR3 length equals 13 residues. From germline, CDR1 is SGHTA and CDR2 FQGNSA. Unmatched junction bases numbered 4, after V lost 5 bases and J lost 4 bases. The chain's CDR3 is CASSADRAETQYF. The CDR3 nucleotides read TGTGCCAGCAGCGCCGACAGGGCAGAGACCCAGTACTTC.

This chain's CDR3 is CASSTTSGGPRNEQFF. The CDR3 nucleotides are TGTGCCAGCAGTACTACTAGCGGGGGGCCCAGGAATGAGCAGTTCTTC. The V call is TRBV12-3 or TRBV12-4, the J call TRBJ2-1; 12 nucleotides align to TRBD2. The CDR3 totals 16 residues. V lost 5 bases, J lost 7 bases, and 9 bases stayed unmatched.

Only a few counts were recorded for this clonotype. The J gene is TRBJ2-7, the V gene TRBV10-3, with 9 bases fitting TRBD1. The CDR3 has 15 residues. After removal of 7 bases from V and 0 bases from J, the junction contained 7 bases not matched to a gene. CDR1 is ENHRY and CDR2 is SYGVKD in the germline V gene. DNA for the CDR3: TGTGCCATCAACCCGGGACAGGGCAGCTCCTACGAGCAGTACTTC. Its translation: CAINPGQGSSYEQYF.

This clonotype appeared many times. The chain uses TRBV9 and TRBJ1-1; no firm D call. Trimming took off 0 bases at V and 5 bases at J, with 11 bases between the two ends. CDR1 and CDR2 from the germline V gene are SGDLS and YYNGEE. The CDR3 runs 14 residues. Here the CDR3 reads CASSVGPSVTEAFF. The DNA for the CDR3 is TGTGCCAGCAGCGTAGGACCGTCTGTAACTGAAGCTTTCTTT.

This chain uses TRBV12-3 or TRBV12-4 with TRBJ1-1, with TRBD1 matching over 9 bases. The trim removed 7 bases at V and 13 bases at J, leaving 13 bases unmatched. The CDR3 is made up of 13 amino acids. The CDR3: CASTPNRGQGNFF. The CDR3 DNA reads as TGTGCCAGCACCCCCAACCGGGGACAGGGTAATTTCTTT.

This clonotype was observed a few times. The genes are TRBV30 and TRBJ2-1; possible D gene TRBD1, 7 bases. CDR3 length: 14 residues. Trimming removed 4 bases from V and 7 bases from J, with 17 bases in between. Germline CDR1 reads GTSNPN; CDR2 reads SVGIG (reference sequence). The CDR3, as DNA: TGTGCCTGGAACCCAGGGGGGAGATTGAATGAGCAGTTCTTC. Encoded protein: CAWNPGGRLNEQFF.

The chain is built from TRBV3-1 and TRBJ1-2; TRBD1 aligns across 7 bases. This CDR3 comprises 15 residues. The J segment lost 1 base and the V segment lost 3 bases, leaving 5 bases of the junction unmatched. Germline V gene sequence: CDR1 LGHDT, CDR2 YNNKEL (reference sequence). CDR3 in DNA: TGTGCCAGCAGCCACTTACAGGGGCTTAACTATGGCTACACCTTC. Protein: CASSHLQGLNYGYTF.

Ten or more counts support this clonotype. The chain couples TRBV6-2 or TRBV6-3 to TRBJ2-5, with D maybe TRBD1 (7 bases). This CDR3 region has 16 residues. Germline V CDR1 and CDR2: MNHEY, SVGEGT. V lost 0 bases and J 2 bases, leaving 13 bases between the germline ends. The DNA of the CDR3 is TGTGCCAGCAGTTACTCGGGGGGACAGAGACAAGAGACCCAGTACTTC. The encoded protein is CASSYSGGQRQETQYF.

This clonotype was seen ten or more times. The gene calls are TRBV6-2 or TRBV6-3 and TRBJ1-1; the D is unclear. In germline, CDR1 is MNHEY, CDR2 SVGEGT. Trimming shortened V by 1 base and J by 6 bases, and 9 bases separated the two germline ends. The CDR3 runs 13 residues. Written as DNA, the CDR3 is TGTGCCAGCAGTTACTTGGGCTTCTCTGAAGCTTTCTTT. Its translation: CASSYLGFSEAFF.

As to this clonotype: This may be a read error: a much more frequent sequence differs by one nucleotide. CDR3 in DNA: TGTGTCAGCAGAGGGACACGGGGTTCAAGCAATCAGCCCCAGCATTTT. This gives the protein CVSRGTRGSSNQPQHF. This rearrangement joins TRBV2 to TRBJ1-5; D possibly corresponds to TRBD1 (6 bases). The CDR3 totals 16 residues. CDR1 SNHLY and CDR2 FYNNEI come from the germline V gene.

In this sample, this clonotype turned up a few times. The chain employs TRBV9 and TRBJ1-2; D perhaps matches TRBD1 (5 bases). V was shortened by 0 bases and J by 2 bases, with 5 bases between the two germline ends. Germline V gives CDR1 SGDLS, CDR2 YYNGEE. This CDR3 contains 13 residues. CDR3: CASSVGQNYGYTF. In nucleotides, the CDR3 is TGTGCCAGCAGCGTAGGACAGAACTATGGCTACACCTTC.

This clonotype was seen ten or more times. The CDR3 protein is CASSQGGQGVQPQHF. In nucleotides, the CDR3 is TGTGCCAGCAGCCAAGGGGGACAGGGGGTTCAGCCCCAGCATTTT. The rearrangement links TRBV4-2 to TRBJ1-5; 11 bases are shared with TRBD1. Per germline, CDR1 LGHNA and CDR2 YNFKEQ. The CDR3 is 15 amino acids. After removal of 1 base from V and 6 bases from J, the junction contained 2 bases not matched to a gene.

The J gene is TRBJ1-2, the V gene TRBV4-2; 7 bases map to TRBD1. V shed 0 bases, J shed 6 bases, and the junction held 7 bases outside the gene matches. CDR3 length: 15 residues. The germline V gene has CDR1 LGHNA and CDR2 YNFKEQ. Here the CDR3 DNA reads TGTGCCAGCAGCCAAGAAGGCAGGGGGTTGCATGGCTACACCTTC. It codes for CASSQEGRGLHGYTF.

Here the CDR3 DNA reads TGCGCCAGCAGCTTGGACAAGGCGCAGAATGGCTACACCTTC. Translation gives CASSLDKAQNGYTF. J is TRBJ1-2 and V is TRBV5-1, with D uncertain. Between the trimmed V and J ends, which lost 0 bases and 6 bases, there was a span of 12 bases. This CDR3 comprises 14 residues. Germline CDR1 SGHRS, CDR2 YFSETQ.

The genes are TRBV6-2 or TRBV6-3 and TRBJ2-3, with TRBD2 matching 8 bases. The CDR3 consists of 14 residues. Trimming at V came to 5 bases and at J to 3 bases, leaving 4 bases not matched to a gene. Germline V gene data show CDR1 as MNHEY and CDR2 as SVGEGT. The CDR3: CASSRGGETDTQYF. DNA of the CDR3: TGTGCCAGCAGTCGGGGGGGTGAGACAGATACGCAGTATTTT.

This clonotype was picked up many times. The chain is built from TRBV3-1 and TRBJ2-7; no clear D gene. CDR3 length equals 12 residues. From germline, CDR1 is LGHDT and CDR2 YNNKEL (reference sequence). V was cut by 0 bases and J by 6 bases, with 6 bases left in between. The CDR3 spells CASSQDPSEQYF. For the CDR3, the DNA is TGTGCCAGCAGCCAAGACCCCAGCGAGCAGTACTTC.

This clonotype was found many times. The chain joins TRBV12-3 or TRBV12-4 to TRBJ2-7, with D unresolved. Trimming left V 6 bases short and J 10 bases short, with 16 bases between. The CDR3 length is 12 residues. CDR3 in DNA: TGTGCCAGCAGCCCCCGCCCACACGGACAGTACTTC. Translating gives CASSPRPHGQYF.

This clonotype was picked up a small number of times. This chain links TRBV12-3 or TRBV12-4 with TRBJ1-4; possible D gene TRBD1, 5 bases. V lost 7 bases to trimming and J lost 8 bases, with 23 bases between them. CDR3 size: 16 residues. CDR3 in amino acids: CASTAFSGRGSEKLFF. The CDR3, as DNA: TGTGCCAGCACCGCCTTTTCGGGGAGGGGAAGCGAAAAACTGTTTTTT.

This clonotype appeared a few times. The V call is TRBV4-2, the J call TRBJ2-1; 10 positions match TRBD2. After removal of 2 bases from V and 0 bases from J, the junction contained 13 bases not matched to a gene. This CDR3 region has 20 residues. CDR1 LGHNA and CDR2 YNFKEQ come from the germline V gene. The CDR3 loop reads CASSQPDSTSGLSSYNEQFF. DNA of the CDR3: TGTGCCAGCAGCCAACCAGATTCGACTAGCGGGCTAAGCTCCTACAATGAGCAGTTCTTC.

V is TRBV4-3 and J is TRBJ2-7; D uncertain. The CDR3 spans 16 residues. Germline V gene lookup returns CDR1 LGHNA and CDR2 YSLEER. Trimming removed 0 bases at V and 7 bases at J, with 19 bases between. CDR3 nucleotide sequence: TGCGCCAGCAGCCAAGAATGGCAGGCCACGCGCTTAGAGCAGTACTTC. Its protein is CASSQEWQATRLEQYF.

The J gene is TRBJ2-5, the V gene TRBV20-1; 8 bases line up with TRBD2. This CDR3 has 16 residues. Germline V gene lookup returns CDR1 DFQATT and CDR2 SNEGSKA (reference sequence). V shed 1 base and J 6 bases; nucleotides not matched to a gene: 13. In DNA, the CDR3 is TGCAGTGCTAGAGTGAGCTTTGCGGGGGGCATGAAGACCCAGTACTTC. The encoded protein is CSARVSFAGGMKTQYF.

The chain couples TRBV6-5 to TRBJ2-1; TRBD1 agrees at 8 bases. The CDR3 runs to 18 residues. V was pared by 2 bases and J by 2 bases, with 11 bases of the junction left unmatched. The germline V gene encodes CDR1 MNHEY and CDR2 SVGAGI. CDR3 region: CASSYPRRPGGPYNEQFF. For the CDR3, the DNA is TGTGCCAGCAGTTACCCACGCCGCCCAGGGGGCCCCTACAATGAGCAGTTCTTC.

This clonotype showed up just a few times. This chain links TRBV29-1 with TRBJ2-1; unclear D gene. The CDR3 runs 10 residues. The germline gives CDR1 SQVTM, CDR2 ANQGSEA. V lost 4 bases to trimming and J lost 5 bases, with 3 bases between them. The CDR3 sequence is CSVGDNEQFF. In DNA, the CDR3 is TGCAGCGTTGGGGACAATGAGCAGTTCTTC.

This clonotype was observed at least ten times. The chain recombines TRBV4-3 with TRBJ1-6; D ambiguous. V lost 0 bases and J 6 bases, leaving 9 bases between the germline ends. This CDR3 has 15 amino acids. The germline V gene has CDR1 LGHNA and CDR2 YSLEER. The CDR3 is CASSQDTGTNSPLHF. The CDR3 nucleotides are TGCGCCAGCAGCCAAGATACCGGTACTAATTCACCCCTCCACTTT.

This clonotype has more than one count but fewer than ten. V and J are TRBV2 and TRBJ2-3; D gene ambiguous. CDR3 length: 12 residues. Germline CDR1 and CDR2: SNHLY and FYNNEI. Trimming cost V 8 bases and J 0 bases, with 6 bases left between them. This CDR3 reads CASGVSTDTQYF. CDR3 nucleotide sequence: TGTGCCAGCGGGGTTAGCACAGATACGCAGTATTTT.

The chain has TRBV12-5 and TRBJ2-3, with a tentative D call TRBD1 (6 bases). This CDR3 has 15 residues. CDR1 LGHNT and CDR2 FRNRAP come from the germline V gene. V was shortened by 6 bases and J by 2 bases, with 15 bases between the two germline ends. The CDR3 DNA is TGTGCTAGTGGCTCCGCCCAGGGGTTCACAGATACGCAGTATTTT. The encoded protein is CASGSAQGFTDTQYF. Variable domain in full (rest from reference TRBV12-5 and TRBJ2-3): DARVTQTPRHKVTEMGQEVTMRCQPILGHNTVFWYRQTMMQGLELLAYFRNRAPLDDSGMPKDRFSAEMPDATLATLKIQPSEPRDSAVYFCASGSAQGFTDTQYFGPGTRLTVL.

This chain joins TRBV20-1 and TRBJ2-3, with a weak D call TRBD2 (5 bases). V gave up 4 bases and J gave up 2 bases, with 10 bases separating them. CDR1 and CDR2 (germline): DFQATT, SNEGSKA (reference sequence). The CDR3 has 13 amino acids. DNA for the CDR3: TGCAGTGCTACCGAGGGAATCACAGATACGCAGTATTTT. Its translation is CSATEGITDTQYF.